The clone carrying this T cell receptor beta chain was observed a handful of times. These data are taken from a study of blood T cell repertoires in COVID-19. Turning to the study itself: The study drew acute and convalescent COVID-19 samples from the United States, Italy and Spain. From T cells, B-cell-depleted T cells, or PBMCs came the material, which was cDNA or gDNA.

The authors' processing: Amplification of reference gene primers was used by the study to estimate nucleated cell counts. The table came from immunoSEQ multiplex PCR; TCRdb's copy has only in-frame clones and leaves some out. V, J and clone size are taken as reported in that table, and D and trimming were inferred from the DNA itself. This sample has under 200,000 clones, with roughly 75% found just once. CDR1 and CDR2 from the germline V gene are MNHGY and SVAAGI. Trimming took 9 bases from V and 7 from J, leaving 15 bases between them. The CDR3 runs 12 residues. The clonotype originates from a man between 70 and 80 years old with active or convalescent COVID-19. This chain joins TRBV6-9 and TRBJ2-5; D remains ambiguous. Sequencing was carried out using peripheral blood. The CDR3 sequence is CARRPPRGTQYF. Written as DNA, the CDR3 is TGTGCCAGGAGACCCCCGCGCGGGACCCAGTACTTC.